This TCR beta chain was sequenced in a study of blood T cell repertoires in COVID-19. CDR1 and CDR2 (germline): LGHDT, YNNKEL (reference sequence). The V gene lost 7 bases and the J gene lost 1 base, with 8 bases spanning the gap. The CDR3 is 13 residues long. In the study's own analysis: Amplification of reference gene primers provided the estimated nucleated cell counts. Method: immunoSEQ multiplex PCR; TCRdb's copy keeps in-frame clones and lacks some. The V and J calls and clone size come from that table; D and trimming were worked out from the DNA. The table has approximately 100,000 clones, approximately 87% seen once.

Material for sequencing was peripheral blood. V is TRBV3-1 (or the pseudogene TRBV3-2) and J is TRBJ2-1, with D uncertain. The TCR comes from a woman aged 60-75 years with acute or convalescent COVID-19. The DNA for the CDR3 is TGTGCCAGCAACAGTTTATCCTACAATGAGCAGTTCTTC. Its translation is CASNSLSYNEQFF.